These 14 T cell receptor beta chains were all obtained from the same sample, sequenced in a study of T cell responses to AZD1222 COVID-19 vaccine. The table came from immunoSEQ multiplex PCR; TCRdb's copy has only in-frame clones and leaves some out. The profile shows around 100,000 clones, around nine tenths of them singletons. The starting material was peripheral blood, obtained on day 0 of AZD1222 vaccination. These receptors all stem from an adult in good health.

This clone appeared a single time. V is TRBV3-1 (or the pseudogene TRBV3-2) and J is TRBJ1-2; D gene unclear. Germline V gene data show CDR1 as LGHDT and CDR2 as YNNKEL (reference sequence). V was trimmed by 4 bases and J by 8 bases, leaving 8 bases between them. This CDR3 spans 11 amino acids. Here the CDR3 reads CASSRGRGYTF. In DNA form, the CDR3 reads TGTGCCAGCAGCCGAGGGAGGGGCTACACCTTC.

The CDR3 spells CASRSLGQGFDSPLHF. In DNA form, the CDR3 reads TGTGCCAGCAGATCCCTCGGACAGGGATTTGATTCACCCCTCCACTTT. The V and J genes are TRBV28 and TRBJ1-6; 8 nucleotides agree with TRBD1. This CDR3 is built from 16 residues. The V gene end was trimmed by 6 bases and the J gene end by 8 bases; junction bases not matched to a gene: 12. CDR1 and CDR2 (germline): MDHEN, SYDVKM.

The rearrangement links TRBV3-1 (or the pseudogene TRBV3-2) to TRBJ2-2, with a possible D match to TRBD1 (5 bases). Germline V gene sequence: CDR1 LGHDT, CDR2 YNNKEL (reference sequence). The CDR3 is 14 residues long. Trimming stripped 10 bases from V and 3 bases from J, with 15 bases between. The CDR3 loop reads CAKPGRADTGELFF. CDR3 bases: TGTGCCAAGCCCGGCAGGGCAGACACCGGGGAGCTGTTTTTT.

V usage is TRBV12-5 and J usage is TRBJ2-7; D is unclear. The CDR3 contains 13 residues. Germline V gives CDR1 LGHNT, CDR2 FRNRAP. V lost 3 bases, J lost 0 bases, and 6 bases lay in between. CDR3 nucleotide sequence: TGTGCTAGTGGTTTCTGGGGCTCCTACGAGCAGTACTTC. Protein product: CASGFWGSYEQYF. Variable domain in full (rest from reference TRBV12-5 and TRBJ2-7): DARVTQTPRHKVTEMGQEVTMRCQPILGHNTVFWYRQTMMQGLELLAYFRNRAPLDDSGMPKDRFSAEMPDATLATLKIQPSEPRDSAVYFCASGFWGSYEQYFGPGTRLTVT.

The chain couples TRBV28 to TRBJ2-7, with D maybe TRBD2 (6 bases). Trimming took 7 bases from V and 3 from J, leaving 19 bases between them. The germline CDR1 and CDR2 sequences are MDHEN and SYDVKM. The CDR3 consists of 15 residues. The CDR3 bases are TGTGCCAGCAATCTTGACGGGGGTAGATACTACGAGCAGTACTTC. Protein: CASNLDGGRYYEQYF.

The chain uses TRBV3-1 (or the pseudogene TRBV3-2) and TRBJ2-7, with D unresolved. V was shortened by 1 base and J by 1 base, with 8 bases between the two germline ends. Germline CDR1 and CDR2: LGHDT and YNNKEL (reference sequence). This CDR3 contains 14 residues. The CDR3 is CASSQVGVSYEQYF. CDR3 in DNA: TGTGCCAGCAGCCAAGTTGGTGTATCCTACGAGCAGTACTTC.

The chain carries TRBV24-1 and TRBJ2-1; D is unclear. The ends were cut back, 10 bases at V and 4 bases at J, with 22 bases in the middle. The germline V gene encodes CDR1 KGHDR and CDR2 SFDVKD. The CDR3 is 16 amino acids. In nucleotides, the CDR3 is TGTGCCACAGAAACGTCGACCCCCAGAGCGTACAATGAGCAGTTCTTC. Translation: CATETSTPRAYNEQFF.

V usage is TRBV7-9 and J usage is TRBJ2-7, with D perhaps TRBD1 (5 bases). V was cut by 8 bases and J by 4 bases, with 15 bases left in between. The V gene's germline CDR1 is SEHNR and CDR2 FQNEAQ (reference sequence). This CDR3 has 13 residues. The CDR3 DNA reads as TGTGCCAGCGAAAAGGACACCCAGTACGAGCAGTACTTC. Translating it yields CASEKDTQYEQYF. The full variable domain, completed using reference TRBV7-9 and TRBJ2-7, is DTGVSQNPRHKITKRGQNVTFRCDPISEHNRLYWYRQTLGQGPEFLTYFQNEAQLEKSRLLSDRFSAERPKGSFSTLEIQRTEQGDSAMYLCASEKDTQYEQYFGPGTRLTVT.

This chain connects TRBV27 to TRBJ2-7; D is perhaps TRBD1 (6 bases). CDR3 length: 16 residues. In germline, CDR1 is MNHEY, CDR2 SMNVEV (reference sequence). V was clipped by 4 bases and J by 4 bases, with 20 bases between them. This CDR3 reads CASSSLARDTVYEQYF. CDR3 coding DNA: TGTGCCAGCAGTTCCCTTGCCCGGGACACTGTATACGAGCAGTACTTC.

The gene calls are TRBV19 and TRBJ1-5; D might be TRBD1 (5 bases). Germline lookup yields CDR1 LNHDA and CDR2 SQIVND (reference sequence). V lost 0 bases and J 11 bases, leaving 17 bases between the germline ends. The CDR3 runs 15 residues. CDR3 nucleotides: TGTGCCAGTAGTATAGATCAAGGGACCACAGTATCCCAGCATTTT. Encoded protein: CASSIDQGTTVSQHF. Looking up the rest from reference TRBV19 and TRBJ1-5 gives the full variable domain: DGGITQSPKYLFRKEGQNVTLSCEQNLNHDAMYWYRQDPGQGLRLIYYSQIVNDFQKGDIAEGYSVSREKKESFPLTVTSAQKNPTAFYLCASSIDQGTTVSQHFGDGTRLSIL.

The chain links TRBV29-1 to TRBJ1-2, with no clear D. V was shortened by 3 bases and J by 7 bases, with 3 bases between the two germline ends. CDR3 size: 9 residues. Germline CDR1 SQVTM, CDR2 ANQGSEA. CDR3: CSVEGGYTF. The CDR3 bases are TGCAGCGTTGAGGGTGGCTACACCTTC.

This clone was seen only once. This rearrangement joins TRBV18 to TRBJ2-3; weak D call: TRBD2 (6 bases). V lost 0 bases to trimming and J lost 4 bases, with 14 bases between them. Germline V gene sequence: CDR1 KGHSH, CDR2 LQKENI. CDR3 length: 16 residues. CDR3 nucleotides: TGTGCCAGCTCACCACCGTTGCTAGCGAGTCCAGATACGCAGTATTTT. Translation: CASSPPLLASPDTQYF.

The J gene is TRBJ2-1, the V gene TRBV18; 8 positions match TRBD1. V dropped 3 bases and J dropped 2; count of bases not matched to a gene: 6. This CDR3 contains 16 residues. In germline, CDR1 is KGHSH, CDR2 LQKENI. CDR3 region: CASSPRTGSAYNEQFF. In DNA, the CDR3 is TGTGCCAGCTCACCTCGGACAGGGTCCGCCTACAATGAGCAGTTCTTC.

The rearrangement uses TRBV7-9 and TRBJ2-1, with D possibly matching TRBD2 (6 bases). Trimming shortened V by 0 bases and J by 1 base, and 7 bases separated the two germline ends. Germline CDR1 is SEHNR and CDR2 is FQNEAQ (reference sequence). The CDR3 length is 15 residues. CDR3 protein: CASSLAAGSYNEQFF. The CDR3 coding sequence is TGTGCCAGCAGCTTAGCCGCGGGGTCCTACAATGAGCAGTTCTTC.